One and the same sample provided the 9 T cell receptor beta chains below, sequenced in a study of blood T cell repertoires in COVID-19. The repertoire was sequenced with immunoSEQ multiplex PCR; TCRdb's copy has only in-frame clones and lacks some. The sample includes approximately 280,000 clones, around 80% of them seen just once. The specimen sequenced was PBMCs or T cells enriched from blood (not recorded which). Every receptor here comes from a man aged 35-49 years who had been exposed to COVID-19.

The V and J genes are TRBV9 and TRBJ2-7; 10 bases map to TRBD2. The CDR3 is 14 amino acids. The junction had 2 bases not matched to a gene; V was cut back by 0 bases and J by 5 bases. Germline V gene sequence: CDR1 SGDLS, CDR2 YYNGEE. The CDR3 loop is CASSVASGSDEQYF. The DNA for the CDR3 is TGTGCCAGCAGCGTAGCTAGCGGGAGTGACGAGCAGTACTTC. Full variable domain (remainder filled in from reference TRBV9 and TRBJ2-7): DSGVTQTPKHLITATGQRVTLRCSPRSGDLSVYWYQQSLDQGLQFLIQYYNGEERAKGNILERFSAQQFPDLHSELNLSSLELGDSALYFCASSVASGSDEQYFGPGTRLTVT.

This rearrangement joins TRBV30 to TRBJ1-2; TRBD1 aligns across 8 bases. J lost 7 bases, V lost 7 bases, and 11 bases had no gene match. The germline V gene encodes CDR1 GTSNPN and CDR2 SVGIG (reference sequence). This CDR3 is built from 13 residues. This CDR3 is CALWGQGAPGYTF. The CDR3 region has the DNA TGTGCCTTGTGGGGGCAGGGGGCGCCTGGCTACACCTTC.

The chain links TRBV19 to TRBJ2-1; 7 bases match TRBD2. CDR1 is LNHDA and CDR2 is SQIVND in the germline V gene (reference sequence). The CDR3 is 14 amino acids. V was pared by 4 bases and J by 2 bases, with 2 bases of the junction left unmatched. In DNA, the CDR3 is TGTGCCAGTAGTAGTACTAGCGCCTACAATGAGCAGTTCTTC. Translated, it gives CASSSTSAYNEQFF.

The count of this clone is one. This chain connects TRBV12-3 or TRBV12-4 to TRBJ2-1; 8 bases agree with TRBD1. The ends lost 5 bases at V and 13 bases at J; junction bases unmatched: 10. There are 13 residues in the CDR3. Here the CDR3 reads CASSRPGQERQFF. The CDR3 DNA reads TGTGCCAGCAGTCGCCCGGGACAGGAACGACAGTTCTTC.

The V gene is TRBV3-1 (or the pseudogene TRBV3-2), the J gene TRBJ2-7, with 8 bases lining up with TRBD1. CDR1 and CDR2 from the germline V gene are LGHDT and YNNKEL (reference sequence). The CDR3 spans 14 residues. The J segment lost 6 bases and the V segment lost 8 bases, leaving 12 bases of the junction unmatched. CDR3 DNA sequence: TGTGCCAGCTCCGTTACAGGGGGGCGGGGCGAGCAGTACTTC. This encodes CASSVTGGRGEQYF.

This chain uses TRBV30 with TRBJ1-5; D may be TRBD1 (5 bases). Trimming removed 0 bases from V and 7 bases from J, with 10 bases in between. The CDR3 loop spans 13 amino acids. The germline V gene has CDR1 GTSNPN and CDR2 SVGIG (reference sequence). Here the CDR3 DNA reads TGTGCCTGGAGTGTACTCGGGGGGCAGCCCCAGCATTTT. This sequence encodes CAWSVLGGQPQHF.

The chain recombines TRBV7-9 with TRBJ1-6; 9 bases align to TRBD1. The CDR3 loop spans 15 amino acids. V lost 6 bases and J lost 7; bases outside the gene matches: 7. Germline loops: CDR1 SEHNR, CDR2 FQNEAQ (reference sequence). DNA for the CDR3: TGTGCCAGCAGAGATAAAGGACAGGGGAATTCACCCCTCCACTTT. Protein: CASRDKGQGNSPLHF.

The chain recombines TRBV7-3 with TRBJ2-1; 13 nucleotides match TRBD2. V trimming: 5 bases; J trimming: 5 bases; junction bases outside the gene matches: 3. Looked up from germline, CDR1 is SGHTA and CDR2 is FQGTGA. The length of the CDR3 is 15 residues. This CDR3 is CASSRTSGGNNEQFF. CDR3 nucleotide sequence: TGTGCCAGCAGCCGGACTAGCGGGGGCAACAATGAGCAGTTCTTC.

V is TRBV11-3 and J is TRBJ2-1; D is unresolved. Germline V gives CDR1 SGHNT, CDR2 YENEEA. V was pared by 2 bases and J by 5 bases, with 7 bases between. CDR3 length: 13 residues. CDR3 in amino acids: CASSLTINNEQFF. The CDR3 nucleotides read TGTGCCAGCAGCTTAACAATCAACAATGAGCAGTTCTTC.